This T cell receptor beta chain was identified during a study of blood T cell repertoires in COVID-19. Study at large: The United States, Italy and Spain provided the acute and convalescent COVID-19 samples.

The CDR3 covers 16 residues. Germline-derived CDR1 and CDR2 are WNHNN and SYGVQD (reference sequence). Trimming took 6 bases from V and 7 from J, leaving 22 bases between them. Libraries were prepared by immunoSEQ multiplex PCR; TCRdb keeps only in-frame clonotypes and omits some of them. The sample contains more than 200,000 clones, 80% to 90% of which appear only once. The TCR sequence derives from a man aged 55 to 69 with acute or convalescent COVID-19. V is TRBV10-1 and J is TRBJ2-1; possible D gene TRBD1, 6 bases. Material: peripheral blood. CDR3 sequence reads: CASRTKQYRERNEQFF. The CDR3 DNA sequence: TGCGCCAGCAGAACAAAACAGTACAGGGAAAGGAATGAGCAGTTCTTC.